The 24 T cell receptor beta chains below all came from one sample that was sequenced in a study of post-analysis software for immune sequencing data. The authors incorporated unique molecular identifiers into the TCR beta cDNA libraries. TCRdb used MiXCR to reprocess the PCR reads, holding one entry per CDR3 protein. The sample carries 400,000 to 500,000 distinct CDR3 sequences, approximately 38% recorded once. No antigen has been assigned to these receptors. Study-level results: Patients had higher frequencies than controls of a few TRBV segments, including TRBV5-6, TRBV5-1 and TRBV20-1.

The sample was blood. These receptors were collected from a girl aged 2 to 9 with multiple sclerosis.

This chain links TRBV7-9 with TRBJ2-5; D is possibly TRBD2 (5 bases). V was trimmed by 1 base and J by 7 bases, leaving 10 bases between them. The CDR3 totals 13 residues. Germline V CDR1 and CDR2: SEHNR, FQNEAQ (reference sequence). The CDR3 loop reads CASSLVGEGTQYF. CDR3 DNA: TGTGCCAGCAGCTTAGTCGGAGAGGGGACCCAGTACTTC.

The rearrangement links TRBV6-6 to TRBJ2-7; 11 bases line up with TRBD1. Germline V gene lookup returns CDR1 MNHNY and CDR2 SVGAGI (reference sequence). V shed 6 bases, J shed 3 bases, and the junction held 4 bases outside the gene matches. CDR3 length: 14 amino acids. CDR3 sequence reads: CASSRTGGIYEQYF. CDR3 in DNA: TGTGCCAGCAGCCGGACAGGGGGCATCTACGAGCAGTACTTC.

The sample holds a few counts of this clonotype. The rearrangement links TRBV12-3 or TRBV12-4 to TRBJ2-6, with TRBD2 matching 10 bases. The CDR3 consists of 17 residues. The trim removed 6 bases at V and 0 bases at J, leaving 5 bases unmatched. CDR3 residues: CASRGTSDSSGANVLTF. In DNA form, the CDR3 reads TGTGCCAGCAGGGGGACTAGCGATAGCTCTGGGGCCAACGTCCTGACTTTC.

On this clonotype itself: A much more abundant neighbour one base away suggests this may be a read error. V usage is TRBV2 and J usage is TRBJ2-1, with D perhaps TRBD1 or TRBD2 (5 bases each). The CDR3 has 16 residues. Germline V lookup: CDR1 SNHLY, CDR2 FYNNEI. The CDR3 sequence: CTSNGGHDQPYNEQFF. For the CDR3, the DNA is TGTACCAGCAACGGAGGACACGATCAACCCTACAATGAGCAGTTCTTC. Using reference TRBV2 and TRBJ2-1 for the parts outside the CDR3, the full variable domain is EPEVTQTPSHQVTQMGQEVILRCVPISNHLYFYWYRQILGQKVEFLVSFYNNEISEKSEIFDDQFSVERPDGSNFTLKIRSTKLEDSAMYFCTSNGGHDQPYNEQFFGPGTRLTVL.

V is TRBV28 and J is TRBJ2-7, with D tentatively TRBD2 (6 bases). The CDR3 length is 12 residues. Germline values: CDR1 MDHEN, CDR2 SYDVKM. Trimming cost V 4 bases and J 9 bases, with 13 bases left between them. Here the CDR3 DNA reads TGTGCCAGCAGTTGGCGGGGAATGGGGCAGTACTTC. It translates to CASSWRGMGQYF.

This clonotype came up a few times. This chain links TRBV4-3 with TRBJ2-7; D might be TRBD2 (6 bases). The CDR3 has 15 residues. Germline loops: CDR1 LGHNA, CDR2 YSLEER. V lost 4 bases and J 1 base, leaving 14 bases between the germline ends. The CDR3 spells CASSLSGHPSYEQYF. The CDR3 region has the DNA TGCGCCAGCAGCCTCAGCGGGCATCCTTCCTACGAGCAGTACTTC.

V usage is TRBV6-2 or TRBV6-3 and J usage is TRBJ1-2, with 8 bases lining up with TRBD1. Germline loops: CDR1 MNHEY, CDR2 SVGEGT. J lost 2 bases, V lost 6 bases, and 5 bases had no gene match. The CDR3 contains 14 residues. The CDR3 sequence: CASSYRDRNYGYTF. CDR3 coding DNA: TGTGCCAGCAGCTACCGGGACAGGAACTATGGCTACACCTTC.

The DNA for the CDR3 is TGCAGTGCTAGCTCCCAGCGGGGCTACAATGAGCAGTTCTTC. This translates into CSASSQRGYNEQFF. This rearrangement joins TRBV20-1 to TRBJ2-1; 7 bases agree with TRBD2. Germline values: CDR1 DFQATT, CDR2 SNEGSKA (reference sequence). Unmatched junction bases numbered 5, after V lost 3 bases and J lost 3 bases. The CDR3 sequence is 14 residues long.

This clonotype was detected many times. The V call is TRBV4-1, the J call TRBJ2-7, with D maybe TRBD1 (6 bases). The CDR3 totals 15 residues. V lost 1 base to trimming and J lost 3 bases, with 13 bases between them. Germline V gene sequence: CDR1 MGHRA, CDR2 YSYEKL. The CDR3 loop is CASSQAGVGDYEQYF. CDR3 sequence (DNA): TGCGCCAGCAGCCAAGCAGGGGTCGGAGACTACGAGCAGTACTTC.

This clonotype was recorded a few times. The V gene is TRBV7-6, the J gene TRBJ1-1; no clear D gene. Germline CDR1 and CDR2: SGHVS and FNYEAQ. Trimming removed 5 bases from V and 0 bases from J, with 16 bases in between. The CDR3 is made up of 16 amino acids. The CDR3 here is CASSPPLRGLNTEAFF. As DNA, the CDR3 is TGTGCCAGCAGCCCTCCCCTCCGGGGTTTGAACACTGAAGCTTTCTTT.

This clonotype was seen a handful of times. The chain recombines TRBV5-1 with TRBJ2-4; a weak D match, TRBD2 (5 bases). The germline gives CDR1 SGHRS, CDR2 YFSETQ. The CDR3 totals 13 residues. The V end was cut by 0 bases, the J end by 7 bases, with 8 bases between. CDR3 sequence (DNA): TGCGCCAGCAGCTTGGGCGGGTCCAACATTCAGTACTTC. Translation gives CASSLGGSNIQYF.

The chain links TRBV2 to TRBJ1-6, with 10 nucleotides matching TRBD1. From germline, CDR1 is SNHLY and CDR2 FYNNEI. The V and J ends lost 3 bases and 10 bases, in that order; junction bases with no gene match: 9. CDR3 length equals 16 residues. CDR3 coding DNA: TGTGCCAGCAGTGATGTCGGGACAGGGGAGGGATCACCCCTCCACTTT. Its protein is CASSDVGTGEGSPLHF.

V usage is TRBV5-8 and J usage is TRBJ2-5; D is perhaps TRBD1 (5 bases). V was cut by 4 bases and J by 3 bases, with 13 bases left in between. The germline V gene has CDR1 SGHTS and CDR2 YDEGEE. The CDR3 is 14 residues long. DNA of the CDR3: TGTGCCAGCAGCACACAACAGGAGAAAGAGACCCAGTACTTC. Translation gives CASSTQQEKETQYF.

Details on this clonotype: Its ends do not fully match the called genes, so a read error is possible. The chain is built from TRBV4-2 and TRBJ2-5, with D perhaps matching TRBD1 (6 bases). The V gene's germline CDR1 is LGHNA and CDR2 YNFKEQ. This CDR3 is built from 15 residues. The CDR3: CASSQEGYREETRYF. CDR3 nucleotide sequence: TGTGCCAGCAGCCAAGAAGGCTACAGGGAAGAGACCCGGTACTTC.

This rearrangement joins TRBV29-1 to TRBJ1-1; D remains unclear. Germline values: CDR1 SQVTM, CDR2 ANQGSEA. This CDR3 is 14 amino acids long. The CDR3 DNA follows: TGCAACATTAGCTTGGACCGGAGGAGAACTGAAGCTTTCTTT. Translating gives CNISLDRRRTEAFF.

J is TRBJ2-7 and V is TRBV29-1; TRBD1 might be the D (6 bases). Germline CDR1 is SQVTM and CDR2 is ANQGSEA. The germline V and J ends were trimmed by 6 bases and 2 bases, with 14 bases remaining between them. The CDR3 has 13 amino acids. The CDR3 region has the DNA TGCAGCGTCGAGGGACACCAAACCTACGAGCAGTACTTC. It is translated as CSVEGHQTYEQYF.

The V gene is TRBV20-1, the J gene TRBJ2-1; 11 positions agree with TRBD2. The germline CDR1 and CDR2 sequences are DFQATT and SNEGSKA (reference sequence). The CDR3 is made up of 16 amino acids. V was clipped by 4 bases and J by 2 bases; unmatched bases: 7. CDR3 residues: CSATPPLAGAYNEQFF. CDR3 DNA: TGCAGTGCTACCCCTCCACTAGCGGGAGCCTACAATGAGCAGTTCTTC.

In this sample, this clonotype turned up a few times. The chain joins TRBV29-1 to TRBJ2-5; 11 nucleotides line up with TRBD2. The length of the CDR3 is 16 residues. J gave up 1 base and V 7 bases, and 11 bases lay outside the gene matches. In germline, CDR1 is SQVTM, CDR2 ANQGSEA. In DNA, the CDR3 is TGCAGCGCGGAGGGGAAGACTAGCGGGGTCCAAGAGACCCAGTACTTC. Translating gives CSAEGKTSGVQETQYF.

This clonotype was seen more than once but under ten times. The rearrangement joins TRBV7-2 to TRBJ2-3; possibly TRBD2 for D (6 bases). Trimming stripped 4 bases from V and 1 base from J, with 15 bases between. CDR3 length: 16 residues. Germline V CDR1 and CDR2: SGHTA, FQGNSA. CDR3 coding DNA: TGTGCCAGCAGCTCAGCAGGTAGCGGACGCACAGATACGCAGTATTTT. Its translation is CASSSAGSGRTDTQYF.

The rearrangement uses TRBV7-9 and TRBJ1-2; possible D gene TRBD1, 5 bases. Trimming took 1 base from V and 6 from J, leaving 12 bases between them. CDR1 SEHNR and CDR2 FQNEAQ come from the germline V gene (reference sequence). The CDR3 has 14 amino acids. The CDR3 reads CASSLEQASDGYTF. Here the CDR3 DNA reads TGTGCCAGCAGCTTAGAACAGGCCTCTGATGGCTACACCTTC.

There are a few counts of this clonotype. This rearrangement joins TRBV10-3 to TRBJ2-7, with no clear D. CDR3 length: 14 amino acids. Germline values: CDR1 ENHRY, CDR2 SYGVKD. V lost 3 bases, J lost 2 bases, and 11 bases lay in between. The CDR3 DNA sequence: TGTGCCATCAGTGATAAGGCCGGTACCTACGAGCAGTACTTC. Amino acid sequence: CAISDKAGTYEQYF.

This clonotype has just a few counts. This CDR3 is CASSGTGGAEQYF. The DNA of the CDR3 is TGCGCCAGCTCCGGGACAGGGGGCGCCGAGCAGTACTTC. The chain uses TRBV5-1 and TRBJ2-7; TRBD1 agrees at 12 bases. CDR1 is SGHRS and CDR2 is YFSETQ in the germline V gene. J lost 6 bases, V lost 7 bases, and 5 bases had no gene match. CDR3 length equals 13 residues.

Note on this clonotype: A read error may produce the germline difference seen at one junction end. The chain recombines TRBV12-3 or TRBV12-4 with TRBJ2-1; 10 positions agree with TRBD1. The CDR3 extends over 17 amino acids. CDR3 protein: CAGSPRDRGLENNEQFF. For the CDR3, the DNA is TGTGCCGGCAGTCCGAGAGACAGGGGGCTGGAAAACAATGAGCAGTTCTTC.

The sample holds a few counts of this clonotype. The rearrangement links TRBV4-2 to TRBJ2-3; TRBD2 matches at 12 bases. With V trimmed by 0 bases and J by 1 base, 2 bases remained unmatched. Germline CDR1 is LGHNA and CDR2 is YNFKEQ. This CDR3 comprises 17 residues. The DNA of the CDR3 is TGTGCCAGCAGCCAAGATTGGACTAGCGGGGGCACAGATACGCAGTATTTT. It codes for CASSQDWTSGGTDTQYF.